Shown below are 3 T cell receptor beta chains from a single sample sequenced in a study of response to subunit inactivated influenza vaccine. TCRdb used MiXCR to reprocess the RT-PCR reads, holding one entry per CDR3 protein. The data hold 530,000 or so distinct CDR3 sequences, with less than 30% observed a single time. Sequencing was performed on CD4+ T cells sorted from PBMCs, taken 5 days after vaccination. All receptors derive from a man in his forties or fifties who received an inactivated influenza vaccine.

This clonotype showed up just a few times. V and J are TRBV6-5 and TRBJ1-5; the match to TRBD1 covers 8 bases. CDR1 is MNHEY, CDR2 SVGAGI, per germline. The CDR3 runs to 14 residues. The trim removed 5 bases at V and 8 bases at J, leaving 8 bases unmatched. CDR3 sequence reads: CASSHQGAWEPQHF. CDR3 nucleotides: TGTGCCAGCAGTCACCAGGGGGCCTGGGAGCCCCAGCATTTT.

The chain carries TRBV15 and TRBJ2-7; D unresolved. V lost 5 bases and J 6 bases, leaving 8 bases between the germline ends. This CDR3 spans 11 amino acids. Germline V gives CDR1 LNHNV, CDR2 YYDKDF (reference sequence). As DNA, the CDR3 is TGTGCCACCAGCGCCTATGGCGAGCAGTACTTC. It yields the protein CATSAYGEQYF.

This clonotype was recorded many times. The CDR3 DNA reads TGTGCCAGCAGACCAGAGGGACTAGTTACCACCGGGGAGCTGTTTTTT. This sequence encodes CASRPEGLVTTGELFF. J is TRBJ2-2 and V is TRBV6-2 or TRBV6-3, with TRBD2 matching over 8 bases. The CDR3 contains 16 residues. V shed 6 bases and J 4 bases; nucleotides not matched to a gene: 10. Germline V gene data show CDR1 as MNHEY and CDR2 as SVGEGT.